The TCR beta chain described here comes from a study of CD8+ T cells in alopecia areata. Across the whole study: Treated patients' severity was scored by percentage of affected scalp area.

Regarding treatment: oral pan-JAK inhibitor, 5-10 mg twice daily. Using a FACSAria, the CD4+ and CD8+ T cells were sorted from the PBMCs. RNA extraction and reverse transcription yielded cDNA as sequencing template. Method: immunoSEQ multiplex PCR; TCRdb's copy keeps in-frame clones and lacks some. The sample yields under 250,000 clones, 66% seen once. To note about this clone: The antigen remains undetermined.

General study points: Tofacitinib delivered significant drops in scalp clonality and in expanded CD8+ clones among the top 100. Elevated clonality characterized lesional scalp relative to normal scalp, particularly in alopecia totalis/universalis.

V was clipped by 5 bases and J by 0 bases, with 17 bases between them. CDR3 length equals 16 residues. The germline V gene encodes CDR1 SGHVS and CDR2 FNYEAQ. This chain connects TRBV7-6 to TRBJ2-7, with D perhaps TRBD1 or TRBD2 (6 bases each). This receptor was obtained from a human donor with alopecia areata. Sequencing used CD4+ T cells sorted from blood, obtained around week 46, from a patient treated with tofacitinib. The CDR3 region is CASSRTGGQSSYEQYF. CDR3 in DNA: TGTGCCAGCAGCCGTACTGGGGGGCAGAGCTCCTACGAGCAGTACTTC. Supplemented by reference TRBV7-6 and TRBJ2-7, the full variable domain reads GAGVSQSPRYKVTKRGQDVALRCDPISGHVSLYWYRQALGQGPEFLTYFNYEAQQDKSGLPNDRFSAERPEGSISTLTIQRTEQRDSAMYRCASSRTGGQSSYEQYFGPGTRLTVT.